This T cell receptor beta chain was sequenced for a study of Graves' ophthalmopathy and Graves' hyperthyroidism. RNA transcripts provided the template for amplifying TCR beta CDR3 regions. The first-round RT-PCR employed HTBI primers together with the Qiagen OneStep RT-PCR kit. A multiplex PCR was then performed as the second round. TCRdb reprocessed the multiplex PCR reads with MiXCR, giving one entry per CDR3 protein. The table shows under 800,000 distinct CDR3 sequences, with approximately 22% occurring only once. This clonotype was seen just once. V was pared by 3 bases and J by 5 bases, with 6 bases of the junction left unmatched. This CDR3 is 14 amino acids long. From germline, CDR1 is DFQATT and CDR2 SNEGSKA (reference sequence).

The sample taken for sequencing was peripheral blood. This TCR was sampled from a woman aged 18-30 years with stable Graves' hyperthyroidism. Some clones in this sample may be carry-over from other donors' samples. The chain uses TRBV20-1 and TRBJ2-7; 11 bases map to TRBD1. The CDR3 loop reads CSASSGQGADEQYF. Written as DNA, the CDR3 is TGCAGTGCTAGTTCCGGACAGGGGGCTGACGAGCAGTACTTC.